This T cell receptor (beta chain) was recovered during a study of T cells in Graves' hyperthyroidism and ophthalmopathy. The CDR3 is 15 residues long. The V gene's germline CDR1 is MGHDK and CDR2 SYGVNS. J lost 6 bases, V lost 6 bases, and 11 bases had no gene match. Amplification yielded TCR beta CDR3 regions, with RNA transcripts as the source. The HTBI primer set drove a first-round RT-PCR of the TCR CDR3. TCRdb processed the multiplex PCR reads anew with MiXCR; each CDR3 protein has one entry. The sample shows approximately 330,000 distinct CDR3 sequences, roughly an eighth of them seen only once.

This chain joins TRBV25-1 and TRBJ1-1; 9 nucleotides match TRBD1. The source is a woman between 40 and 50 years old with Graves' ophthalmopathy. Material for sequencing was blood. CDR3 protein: CASSVPGQGKSEAFF. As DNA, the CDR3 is TGTGCCAGCAGCGTTCCGGGACAGGGCAAATCTGAAGCTTTCTTT.